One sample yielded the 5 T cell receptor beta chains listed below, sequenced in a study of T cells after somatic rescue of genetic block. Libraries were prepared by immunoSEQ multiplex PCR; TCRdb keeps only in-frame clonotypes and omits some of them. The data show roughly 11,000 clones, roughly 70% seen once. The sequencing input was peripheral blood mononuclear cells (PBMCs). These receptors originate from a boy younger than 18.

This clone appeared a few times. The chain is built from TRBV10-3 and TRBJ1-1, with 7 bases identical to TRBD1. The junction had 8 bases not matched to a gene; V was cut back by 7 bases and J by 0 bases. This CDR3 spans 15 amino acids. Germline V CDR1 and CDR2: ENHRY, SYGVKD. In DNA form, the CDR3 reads TGTGCCATCAAGGGACAGAACCTAATGAACACTGAAGCTTTCTTT. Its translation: CAIKGQNLMNTEAFF.

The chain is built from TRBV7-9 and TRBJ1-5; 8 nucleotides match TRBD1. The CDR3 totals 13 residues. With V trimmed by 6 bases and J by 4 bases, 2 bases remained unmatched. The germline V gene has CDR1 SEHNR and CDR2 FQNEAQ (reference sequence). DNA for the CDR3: TGTGCCAGCAGTTGGACAGGGAATCAGCCCCAGCATTTT. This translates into CASSWTGNQPQHF.

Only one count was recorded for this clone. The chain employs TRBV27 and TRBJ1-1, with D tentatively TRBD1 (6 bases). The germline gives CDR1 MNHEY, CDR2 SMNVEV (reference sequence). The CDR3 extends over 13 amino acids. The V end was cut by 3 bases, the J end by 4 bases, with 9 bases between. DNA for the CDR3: TGTGCCAGCAGTTTTCGGGGGCGCACTGAAGCTTTCTTT. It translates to CASSFRGRTEAFF.

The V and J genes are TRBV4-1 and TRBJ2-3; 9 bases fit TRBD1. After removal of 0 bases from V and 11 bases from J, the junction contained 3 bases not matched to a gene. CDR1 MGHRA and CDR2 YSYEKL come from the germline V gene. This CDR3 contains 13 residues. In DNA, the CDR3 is TGCGCCAGCAGCCAAGAAAGGACAGGGGTGCAGTATTTT. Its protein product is CASSQERTGVQYF.

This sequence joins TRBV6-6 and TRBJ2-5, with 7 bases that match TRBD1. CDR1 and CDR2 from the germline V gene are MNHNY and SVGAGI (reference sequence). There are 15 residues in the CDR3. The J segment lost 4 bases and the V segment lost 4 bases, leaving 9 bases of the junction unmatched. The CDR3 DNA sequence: TGTGCCAGCAGTTCCTTCGAGGGGGCCCGAGAGACCCAGTACTTC. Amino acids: CASSSFEGARETQYF.